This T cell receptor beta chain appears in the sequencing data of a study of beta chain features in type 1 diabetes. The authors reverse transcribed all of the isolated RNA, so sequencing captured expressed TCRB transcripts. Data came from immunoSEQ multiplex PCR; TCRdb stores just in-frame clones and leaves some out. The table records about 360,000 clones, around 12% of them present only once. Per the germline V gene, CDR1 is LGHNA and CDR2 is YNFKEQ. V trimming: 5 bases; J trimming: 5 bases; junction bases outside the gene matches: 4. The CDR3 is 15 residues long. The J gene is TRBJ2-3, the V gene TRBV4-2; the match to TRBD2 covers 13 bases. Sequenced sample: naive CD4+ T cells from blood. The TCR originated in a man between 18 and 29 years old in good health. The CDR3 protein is CASSLGLAGRDTQYF. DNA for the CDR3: TGTGCCAGCAGCTTGGGACTAGCGGGGAGAGATACGCAGTATTTT.